These 19 T cell receptor beta chains were sequenced from one sample in a study of graft-versus-host responses after intestinal transplantation. The assay was immunoSEQ multiplex PCR, and TCRdb's table has in-frame clones only and misses some. Among tens of thousands of clones listed, around 91% were seen once. These receptors' targets are unknown. The source material was unstimulated CD4+ T cells sorted from spleen or lymph node cells, sampled before intestinal transplant. Receptors were obtained from a human donor who received an intestinal transplant.

The chain uses TRBV10-1 and TRBJ2-3; 7 bases map to TRBD2. The CDR3 is 17 residues long. Germline V lookup: CDR1 WNHNN, CDR2 SYGVQD (reference sequence). Losses at the gene ends were 0 bases for V and 2 bases for J; bases not matched to a gene: 8. CDR3 in DNA: TGCGCCAGCAGTGAGTCGACCGCGGGGGTGAACACAGATACGCAGTATTTT. It encodes CASSESTAGVNTDTQYF.

The rearrangement uses TRBV19 and TRBJ2-1; D is unresolved. The CDR3 contains 11 residues. Trimming shortened V by 7 bases and J by 8 bases, and 9 bases separated the two germline ends. CDR1 and CDR2 (germline): LNHDA, SQIVND (reference sequence). CDR3 in amino acids: CASTAGDEQFF. The CDR3 DNA sequence: TGTGCCAGTACGGCAGGCGATGAGCAGTTCTTC.

V usage is TRBV29-1 and J usage is TRBJ1-2; D is possibly TRBD1 (5 bases). The ends were cut back, 6 bases at V and 0 bases at J, with 14 bases in the middle. This CDR3 has 14 residues. The germline gives CDR1 SQVTM, CDR2 ANQGSEA. In nucleotides, the CDR3 is TGCAGCGTAGCGCAGGACACGTCTAACTATGGCTACACCTTC. Translated: CSVAQDTSNYGYTF.

The chain is built from TRBV7-9 and TRBJ2-7; tentative D call: TRBD1 (7 bases). The CDR3 has 17 residues. V lost 3 bases, J lost 1 base, and 19 bases lay in between. Germline lookup yields CDR1 SEHNR and CDR2 FQNEAQ (reference sequence). CDR3 region: CASSLEVSGDSSYEQYF. CDR3 sequence (DNA): TGTGCCAGCAGCTTGGAGGTTTCGGGGGACAGTTCCTACGAGCAGTACTTC.

The chain employs TRBV2 and TRBJ1-4, with D tentatively TRBD1 (6 bases). The V end lost 7 bases, the J end lost 3 bases, and 15 bases lay between the germline ends. The CDR3 loop spans 15 amino acids. Germline CDR1 SNHLY, CDR2 FYNNEI. The CDR3 region has the DNA TGTGCCAGCAATCAGTGGGGGGGCTCTAATGAAAAACTGTTTTTT. Its protein is CASNQWGGSNEKLFF.

The chain uses TRBV7-2 and TRBJ1-2; the match to TRBD1 covers 7 bases. This CDR3 has 17 residues. Germline CDR1 reads SGHTA; CDR2 reads FQGNSA. V was pared by 5 bases and J by 8 bases, with 20 bases of the junction left unmatched. CDR3 loop: CASSPVPATGSTNGYTF. The CDR3 DNA reads as TGTGCCAGCAGCCCGGTCCCCGCGACAGGGTCGACAAACGGCTACACCTTC.

The genes are TRBV2 and TRBJ1-1, with D possibly matching TRBD1 (6 bases). V was shortened by 6 bases and J by 1 base, with 15 bases between the two germline ends. This CDR3 contains 15 residues. Germline V lookup: CDR1 SNHLY, CDR2 FYNNEI. This CDR3 is CASSPDRLANTEAFF. CDR3 nucleotide sequence: TGTGCCAGCAGCCCGGACAGACTAGCGAACACTGAAGCTTTCTTT.

The chain has TRBV10-3 and TRBJ1-5; 8 bases are shared with TRBD1. The CDR3 totals 14 residues. Germline V lookup: CDR1 ENHRY, CDR2 SYGVKD. V was pared by 2 bases and J by 7 bases, with 4 bases of the junction left unmatched. The CDR3 DNA reads as TGTGCCATCAGTGAGGACAGGGGAGACCAGCCCCAGCATTTT. This gives the protein CAISEDRGDQPQHF.

This chain uses TRBV6-6 with TRBJ2-7; unclear D gene. Germline CDR1 and CDR2: MNHNY and SVGAGI (reference sequence). With 4 bases removed from V and 0 bases from J, the gap between germline ends came to 16 bases. The CDR3 runs 16 residues. The CDR3 coding sequence is TGTGCCAGCAGTTCATTTTCGTCCAGTCTCTCCTACGAGCAGTACTTC. Encoded protein: CASSSFSSSLSYEQYF.

The gene calls are TRBV14 and TRBJ1-5; D uncertain. CDR1 is SGHDN and CDR2 is FVKESK in the germline V gene. The V and J ends lost 4 bases and 6 bases respectively, with 10 bases between them. This CDR3 is built from 13 residues. The CDR3 bases are TGTGCCAGCAGCCGAGAGCTAGGTCAGCCCCAGCATTTT. Protein: CASSRELGQPQHF.

CDR3 region: CASRPSGGGWNEQFF. The CDR3 DNA sequence: TGTGCCAGCAGGCCTAGCGGGGGGGGCTGGAATGAGCAGTTCTTC. The chain joins TRBV27 to TRBJ2-1, with 12 bases matching TRBD2. V lost 6 bases and J lost 7; bases outside the gene matches: 7. CDR3 length: 15 residues. In germline, CDR1 is MNHEY, CDR2 SMNVEV (reference sequence).

V usage is TRBV7-2 and J usage is TRBJ2-1; D is undetermined. This CDR3 spans 13 amino acids. Trimming pared 3 bases from V and 10 bases from J, leaving 13 bases between. Germline V gives CDR1 SGHTA, CDR2 FQGNSA. This CDR3 reads CASSLARPKEQFF. The CDR3, as DNA: TGTGCCAGCAGCTTGGCGAGGCCCAAGGAGCAGTTCTTC.

This rearrangement joins TRBV6-4 to TRBJ2-3; the match to TRBD2 covers 7 bases. J was trimmed by 1 base and V by 2 bases; bases with no gene match: 9. Germline-derived CDR1 and CDR2 are MRHNA and SNTAGT. The CDR3 has 17 amino acids. The CDR3 spells CASSDLTKSGGTDTQYF. CDR3 bases: TGTGCCAGCAGTGACCTGACGAAGAGCGGGGGCACAGATACGCAGTATTTT.

V usage is TRBV4-3 and J usage is TRBJ2-1; D is perhaps TRBD1 (5 bases). Germline CDR1 reads LGHNA; CDR2 reads YSLEER. Trimming cost V 3 bases and J 0 bases, with 9 bases left between them. The CDR3 runs 15 residues. This CDR3 is CASSQGLLSYNEQFF. CDR3 DNA sequence: TGCGCCAGCAGCCAGGGGCTACTCTCCTACAATGAGCAGTTCTTC.

The chain links TRBV12-5 to TRBJ1-1; a possible D gene is TRBD1 (5 bases). This CDR3 has 13 residues. In germline, CDR1 is LGHNT, CDR2 FRNRAP. V was shortened by 6 bases and J by 1 base, with 9 bases between the two germline ends. The CDR3, as DNA: TGTGCTAGTGGACGCGACAGGAACACTGAAGCTTTCTTT. Protein product: CASGRDRNTEAFF.

V usage is TRBV7-2 and J usage is TRBJ2-7, with 9 nucleotides matching TRBD2. With V trimmed by 4 bases and J by 3 bases, 4 bases remained unmatched. The CDR3 is 14 amino acids. Germline-derived CDR1 and CDR2 are SGHTA and FQGNSA. Here the CDR3 reads CASSSGTSIYEQYF. The CDR3 nucleotides are TGTGCCAGCAGCTCCGGGACTAGCATCTACGAGCAGTACTTC.

The chain uses TRBV5-8 and TRBJ2-7, with a possible D match to TRBD1 (6 bases). The germline V gene encodes CDR1 SGHTS and CDR2 YDEGEE. The CDR3 length is 15 residues. The germline V and J ends were trimmed by 3 bases and 3 bases, with 16 bases remaining between them. The CDR3 protein is CASSSGTPTNYEQYF. The CDR3 coding sequence is TGTGCCAGCAGCTCCGGGACACCGACAAACTACGAGCAGTACTTC.

The gene calls are TRBV13 and TRBJ2-7; 8 nucleotides agree with TRBD1. The V segment lost 5 bases and the J segment 1 base; nucleotides outside the gene matches: 4. Germline assignment: CDR1 PRHDT and CDR2 FYEKMQ (reference sequence). This CDR3 comprises 14 residues. The CDR3 loop reads CASSVGQESYEQYF. The CDR3 nucleotides are TGTGCCAGCAGCGTGGGACAGGAGTCCTACGAGCAGTACTTC.

This rearrangement joins TRBV5-6 to TRBJ2-3; TRBD2 agrees at 7 bases. The V and J ends lost 0 bases and 5 bases, in that order; junction bases with no gene match: 6. Germline V gene lookup returns CDR1 SGHDT and CDR2 YYEEEE. The CDR3 has 15 amino acids. CDR3 protein: CASSLVASGQDTQYF. The DNA for the CDR3 is TGTGCCAGCAGCTTGGTGGCTAGCGGCCAAGATACGCAGTATTTT.